Listed below are T cell receptor beta chains from one sample, sequenced in a study of T cell responses to AZD1222 COVID-19 vaccine. This table comes from immunoSEQ multiplex PCR, and its TCRdb copy is limited to in-frame clones, with some not included. Of around 100,000 clones listed, 88% are singletons. The sample in question was peripheral blood, obtained on day 0 of AZD1222 vaccination. The source is an adult in good health. CDR3s include the opening cysteine and the closing phenylalanine or tryptophan. Only some rows state a clone size, as once, few, many or a class for expanded clones.

TRBV25-1	TRBJ2-2	-	14	CASSNLGGFGELFF
TRBV5-1	TRBJ2-1	few	9	CASGDEQFF
TRBV7-2	TRBJ1-6	-	15	CASSSRGSENSPLHF
TRBV10-3	TRBJ1-5	-	14	CAISETGVSQPQHF
TRBV7-3	TRBJ2-1	-	12	CASSPGGNEQFF
TRBV12-3/TRBV12-4	TRBJ1-5	-	12	CASRSAGQPQHF
TRBV5-1	TRBJ1-1	few	15	CASSPGQGAGTEAFF
TRBV7-9	TRBJ2-1	-	14	CASSPRTDYNEQFF
TRBV10-1	TRBJ2-7	once	15	CASSPSGAGWYEQYF
TRBV4-2	TRBJ1-2	-	14	CASSQVGQAWGYTF
TRBV4-1	TRBJ2-3	-	18	CASSQGLAGGGGTDTQYF
TRBV5-1	TRBJ2-6	-	18	CASNADSPGSSGANVLTF
TRBV24-1	TRBJ2-5	-	15	CATSDFVRGGETQYF
TRBV24-1	TRBJ2-2	-	14	CATSETGLAGELFF
TRBV18	TRBJ2-1	-	14	CASSPTTDNNEQFF
TRBV6-5	TRBJ1-6	-	15	CASSYEGQRNSPLHF
TRBV5-4	TRBJ2-2	-	17	CASSSGLTGGDSGELFF
TRBV5-1	TRBJ2-7	-	13	CASSETGVYEQYF
TRBV5-1	TRBJ2-2	-	17	CASSPRLAGGFTGELFF
TRBV6-5	TRBJ1-5	-	13	CASGTGGNQPQHF
TRBV11-1	TRBJ1-2	once	15	CASRFRAGQGDGYTF
TRBV5-1	TRBJ1-1	-	13	CASNMGQNTEAFF
TRBV6-6	TRBJ2-2	few	12	CASTGSDRELFF
TRBV19	TRBJ1-2	-	9	CAVDDGYTF
TRBV18	TRBJ2-5	-	13	CASSRAYQETQYF
TRBV2	TRBJ2-7	-	11	CASSEGYEQYF